A selection of T cell receptor beta chains follows, all from one sample in a study of cytomegalovirus exposure and HLA in healthy donors. Repertoires were generated with immunoSEQ multiplex PCR, while TCRdb's copy carries only in-frame clones and drops some. The profile shows roughly 230,000 clones, about 85% of them singletons. The source material was PBMCs. The receptors derive from a girl aged 2 to 10 in good health and CMV-seronegative. Both conserved end residues are part of each CDR3. The D gene is left open where the match is weak. Size values are once, few and many counts, or a class for expanded clones, and some rows have none.

abundance: NA
j_gene: TRBJ1-1
v_gene: TRBV15
d_gene: NA
CDR3nt: TGTGCCACCAGCAGTTTGGGCAGGGGAACTGAAGCTTTCTTT
CDR3aa: CATSSLGRGTEAFF

abundance: NA
j_gene: TRBJ2-7
v_gene: TRBV27
d_gene: TRBD1
CDR3nt: TGTGCCAGCAGGCGGACAGGGTCCTACGAGCAGTACTTC
CDR3aa: CASRRTGSYEQYF

abundance: few
j_gene: TRBJ2-7
v_gene: TRBV6-6
d_gene: NA
CDR3nt: TGTGCCAGCAGTCCTCAAGACTACTCACAGTCCTACGAGCAGTACTTC
CDR3aa: CASSPQDYSQSYEQYF

abundance: once
j_gene: TRBJ2-5
v_gene: TRBV5-4
d_gene: NA
CDR3nt: TGTGCCAGCAGCCCCGGGACAACCCAAGAGACCCAGTACTTC
CDR3aa: CASSPGTTQETQYF

abundance: NA
j_gene: TRBJ2-6
v_gene: TRBV10-2
d_gene: NA
CDR3nt: TGCGCCAGCAGTGATCAGGGGCGGGGGGCCAACGTCCTGACTTTC
CDR3aa: CASSDQGRGANVLTF

abundance: NA
j_gene: TRBJ2-7
v_gene: TRBV6-5
d_gene: TRBD1
CDR3nt: TGTGCCAGTTTTGACAGGGGGCGCGAGCAGTACTTC
CDR3aa: CASFDRGREQYF

abundance: NA
j_gene: TRBJ1-1
v_gene: TRBV6-1
d_gene: NA
CDR3nt: TGTGCCAGCAGTGATTGGAGCATGAACACTGAAGCTTTCTTT
CDR3aa: CASSDWSMNTEAFF

abundance: NA
j_gene: TRBJ2-7
v_gene: TRBV6-5
d_gene: NA
CDR3nt: TGTGCCAGCAGTTACCGCGGGAACGAGCAGTACTTC
CDR3aa: CASSYRGNEQYF

abundance: NA
j_gene: TRBJ1-1
v_gene: TRBV6-4
d_gene: TRBD1
CDR3nt: TGTGCCAGCTCAGGGCAGGGGGCTGAAGCTTTCTTT
CDR3aa: CASSGQGAEAFF

abundance: NA
j_gene: TRBJ2-2
v_gene: TRBV7-2
d_gene: TRBD2
CDR3nt: TGTGCCAGCAGCCACCCGCGGGAGCTAGCGGTGAACACCGGGGAGCTGTTTTTT
CDR3aa: CASSHPRELAVNTGELFF

abundance: NA
j_gene: TRBJ2-1
v_gene: TRBV9
d_gene: NA
CDR3nt: TGTGCCAGCAGCGTTGCTTATAGTGAGCAGTTCTTC
CDR3aa: CASSVAYSEQFF

abundance: NA
j_gene: TRBJ1-3
v_gene: TRBV6-5
d_gene: NA
CDR3nt: TGTGCCAGCAGTTTGGTCCCACAGGCTGGGAGAAACACCATATATTTT
CDR3aa: CASSLVPQAGRNTIYF

abundance: NA
j_gene: TRBJ1-3
v_gene: TRBV4-1
d_gene: NA
CDR3nt: TGCGCCAGCAGAGAGTCTGGAAACACCATATATTTT
CDR3aa: CASRESGNTIYF

abundance: NA
j_gene: TRBJ2-5
v_gene: TRBV15
d_gene: TRBD1
CDR3nt: TGTGCCACCAGCAGAGATCGGACAGGGCAGGAGACCCAGTACTTC
CDR3aa: CATSRDRTGQETQYF

abundance: once
j_gene: TRBJ2-7
v_gene: TRBV9
d_gene: NA
CDR3nt: TGTGCCAGCAGCGGCCAGGGCGGGGTCCACGAGCAGTACTTC
CDR3aa: CASSGQGGVHEQYF

abundance: NA
j_gene: TRBJ2-5
v_gene: TRBV28
d_gene: NA
CDR3nt: TGTGCCAGCAGTTTATGGGCGGGGAGTGGGCGAGGGGTCCAAGAGACCCAGTACTTC
CDR3aa: CASSLWAGSGRGVQETQYF

abundance: NA
j_gene: TRBJ2-5
v_gene: TRBV30
d_gene: TRBD2
CDR3nt: TGTGCCTGGAGTGTGGGCGGGGGGTACCAAGAGACCCAGTACTTC
CDR3aa: CAWSVGGGYQETQYF

abundance: NA
j_gene: TRBJ1-5
v_gene: TRBV4-1
d_gene: NA
CDR3nt: TGCGCCAGCAGCCAATTGGACAGCGAACGGCCCCAGCATTTT
CDR3aa: CASSQLDSERPQHF

abundance: NA
j_gene: TRBJ1-4
v_gene: TRBV7-9
d_gene: TRBD1
CDR3nt: TGTTCCAGCCGTCTGGGACAGGGGAATGAAAAACTGTTTTTT
CDR3aa: CSSRLGQGNEKLFF

abundance: few
j_gene: TRBJ1-1
v_gene: TRBV6-1
d_gene: NA
CDR3nt: TGTGCCAGCAGTGAACTAAGGCAGGGAACTGAAGCTTTCTTT
CDR3aa: CASSELRQGTEAFF

abundance: NA
j_gene: TRBJ1-1
v_gene: TRBV7-3
d_gene: NA
CDR3nt: TGTGCCAGCAGCTTAGAGGGGGGGGGCGCTTTCTTT
CDR3aa: CASSLEGGGAFF

abundance: NA
j_gene: TRBJ1-6
v_gene: TRBV7-4
d_gene: NA
CDR3nt: TGTGCCAGCAGCTTAAATTCCCAGGGAACGTATAATTCACCCCTCCACTTT
CDR3aa: CASSLNSQGTYNSPLHF

abundance: NA
j_gene: TRBJ1-4
v_gene: TRBV10-2
d_gene: TRBD1
CDR3nt: TGCGCCAGCAGGGCCGCGGACAGGGGGCTAAGTACTAATGAAAAACTGTTTTTT
CDR3aa: CASRAADRGLSTNEKLFF

abundance: NA
j_gene: TRBJ1-4
v_gene: TRBV19
d_gene: NA
CDR3nt: TGTGCCAGCCCGGTCAGGGTGAAGGAAAAACTGTTTTTT
CDR3aa: CASPVRVKEKLFF

abundance: NA
j_gene: TRBJ2-1
v_gene: TRBV18
d_gene: TRBD1
CDR3nt: TGTGCCAGCTCACGCGACAGGGGAAGCTCCTACAATGAGCAGTTCTTC
CDR3aa: CASSRDRGSSYNEQFF

abundance: NA
j_gene: TRBJ2-1
v_gene: TRBV30
d_gene: NA
CDR3nt: TGTGCCTGGAGTGTACTAGGGTACAATGAGCAGTTCTTC
CDR3aa: CAWSVLGYNEQFF

abundance: few
j_gene: TRBJ2-5
v_gene: TRBV6-1
d_gene: TRBD2
CDR3nt: TGTGCCAGCAGTGAAGCGGGAGGGGAAGAGACCCAGTACTTC
CDR3aa: CASSEAGGEETQYF

abundance: NA
j_gene: TRBJ2-2
v_gene: TRBV6-5
d_gene: TRBD1
CDR3nt: TGTGCCAGCAGTTCCTTGGACAGGTCGAACACCGGGGAGCTGTTTTTT
CDR3aa: CASSSLDRSNTGELFF

abundance: NA
j_gene: TRBJ1-5
v_gene: TRBV19
d_gene: NA
CDR3nt: TGTGCCAGTAGTATCCAGGCGCATCAGCCCCAGCATTTT
CDR3aa: CASSIQAHQPQHF

abundance: NA
j_gene: TRBJ2-7
v_gene: TRBV11-2
d_gene: TRBD1
CDR3nt: TGTGCCAGCAGCTCGACAGGGGGCTACGAGCAGTACTTC
CDR3aa: CASSSTGGYEQYF

abundance: NA
j_gene: TRBJ2-3
v_gene: TRBV18
d_gene: NA
CDR3nt: TGTGCCAGCTCACCAGTGAGGGACACAGATACGCAGTATTTT
CDR3aa: CASSPVRDTDTQYF

abundance: NA
j_gene: TRBJ1-2
v_gene: TRBV2
d_gene: NA
CDR3nt: TGTGCCAGCAGTGGGGCAGGCCGTAACTATGGCTACACCTTC
CDR3aa: CASSGAGRNYGYTF

abundance: NA
j_gene: TRBJ2-7
v_gene: TRBV30
d_gene: NA
CDR3nt: TGTGCCTGGAGCTCGGGTGTGGAGCAGTACTTC
CDR3aa: CAWSSGVEQYF

abundance: NA
j_gene: TRBJ2-1
v_gene: TRBV7-8
d_gene: NA
CDR3nt: TGTGCCAGCAGCTTGGGGAGACTAGTTTGGGACTACAATGAGCAGTTCTTC
CDR3aa: CASSLGRLVWDYNEQFF

abundance: NA
j_gene: TRBJ2-3
v_gene: TRBV10-3
d_gene: NA
CDR3nt: TGTGCCATCTCAGGGGCGAGCACAGATACGCAGTATTTT
CDR3aa: CAISGASTDTQYF

abundance: once
j_gene: TRBJ2-7
v_gene: TRBV11-2
d_gene: TRBD1
CDR3nt: TGTGCCAGCAGCTTAGGGGGACAGGGCGGCTCCTACGAGCAGTACTTC
CDR3aa: CASSLGGQGGSYEQYF

abundance: NA
j_gene: TRBJ1-1
v_gene: TRBV12-5
d_gene: NA
CDR3nt: TGTGCTAGTGGTTTTGGGGGGGCCACTGAAGCTTTCTTT
CDR3aa: CASGFGGATEAFF

abundance: NA
j_gene: TRBJ2-7
v_gene: TRBV9
d_gene: NA
CDR3nt: TGTGCCAGCAGCGTAGGGATTAATGGGCGGGAAATCCCCTACGAGCAGTACTTC
CDR3aa: CASSVGINGREIPYEQYF

abundance: NA
j_gene: TRBJ1-3
v_gene: TRBV5-1
d_gene: NA
CDR3nt: TGCGCCAGCAGCTTGGCCGGGGTAAACACCATATATTTT
CDR3aa: CASSLAGVNTIYF

abundance: NA
j_gene: TRBJ1-5
v_gene: TRBV7-9
d_gene: NA
CDR3nt: TGTGCCAGCAGCTTGGACACAGGGATTCAGCCCCAGCATTTT
CDR3aa: CASSLDTGIQPQHF

abundance: few
j_gene: TRBJ2-7
v_gene: TRBV5-1
d_gene: TRBD2
CDR3nt: TGCGCCAGCAGCGCCCGACTAGCGGGAGCCAACGAGCAGTACTTC
CDR3aa: CASSARLAGANEQYF

abundance: NA
j_gene: TRBJ2-7
v_gene: TRBV7-6
d_gene: TRBD1
CDR3nt: TGTGCCAGCAGCGGCCTCCGGACAGGGATTTACGAGCAGTACTTC
CDR3aa: CASSGLRTGIYEQYF

abundance: NA
j_gene: TRBJ2-3
v_gene: TRBV25-1
d_gene: TRBD2
CDR3nt: TGTGCCAGCGTAGGACTAGCGGGGGACACAGATACGCAGTATTTT
CDR3aa: CASVGLAGDTDTQYF

abundance: NA
j_gene: TRBJ1-1
v_gene: TRBV14
d_gene: TRBD1
CDR3nt: TGTGCCAGCAGCCAAGATTTCGGACAGGGAAGGGAAGCTTTCTTT
CDR3aa: CASSQDFGQGREAFF

abundance: once
j_gene: TRBJ2-3
v_gene: TRBV7-9
d_gene: NA
CDR3nt: TGTGCCAGCAGCGCCTATGAGGTTACTAGCACAGATACGCAGTATTTT
CDR3aa: CASSAYEVTSTDTQYF

abundance: NA
j_gene: TRBJ1-4
v_gene: TRBV5-1
d_gene: NA
CDR3nt: TGCGCCAGCAGCTTGGGGCAGGGTGAGAAAAAACTGTTTTTT
CDR3aa: CASSLGQGEKKLFF